The present TCR beta chain was sequenced within a study of blood T cell repertoires in COVID-19 (dated by TCRdb to about 2020). Describing the broader study: Samples from collaborators originated in the United States, Italy and Spain and spanned both the acute and convalescent phases of COVID-19. The repertoires were made available in a free public database intended to serve as a resource for research on the immune response to SARS-CoV-2. The material from the prospective study consisted of cDNA or gDNA derived from T cells, B-cell-depleted T cells, or PBMCs. Where available, HLA class I and class II types were obtained from metadata supplied by the sample provider rather than from assay-based typing. The dataset comprised deeply sampled blood TCRbeta repertoires from subjects exposed to, actively infected with, or recovered from COVID-19. The samples were drawn from the first 160 participants of the ongoing ImmuneRACE study and from more than 1,000 subjects provided by 6 global collaborators. Nearly every sample came with metadata listing a de-identified subject ID, COVID-19 status, age in years and sex. General findings and caveats noted by the study authors: The quantity of clinical and demographic metadata differed by source and by participant and was supplied without curation.

Taken from cysteine to phenylalanine, the CDR3 has 18 residues. Here the CDR3 DNA is all that survives: 54 bases in frame from base 1. Per the germline V gene, SGHRS is the CDR1 and YFSETQ is the CDR2. Trimming takes 0 bases from V and 0 bases from J, and the germline ends sit 16 bases apart. As for this clone: Its antigen remains undetermined. Base qualities are not recorded, but no much larger clone differs from it by a single base.

TCRbeta CDR3 regions were amplified from genomic DNA using the immunoSEQ Assay, a bias-controlled multiplex PCR. In the original analysis: The number of nucleated cells in each sample was estimated from the amplification of reference gene primers within the assay. Sequence reads were collapsed and filtered to measure the absolute abundance of every unique TCRbeta CDR3 rearrangement. For each sample, productive Simpson clonality was calculated by taking the square root of Simpson's diversity index across productive rearrangements. The table was pulled from immuneACCESS by TCRdb, which kept in-frame rearrangements only. Such tables lose some clones; where checked, under half of the loss comes from unresolved V genes, and the rest has no known cause. V, J and clone size are taken as reported in that table, and D and trimming were inferred from the DNA itself. The sample table holds 60,000 to 85,000 clones, of which around 83% were seen once. 40% to 45% of the sample is in the top ten clones.

Each collaborating institution followed its own protocols to collect whole blood in K2EDTA tubes. For TCRbeta analysis, collaborators shipped samples as frozen whole blood, isolated PBMCs, or DNA extracted from either of those sample types. The material sequenced was peripheral blood. The sequence was collected from a man older than 75 with acute or convalescent COVID-19. The sequence is built from TRBV5-1 and TRBJ1-3, and perhaps TRBD1 as D gene, on 5 matching bases. The CDR3 reads as follows: CASSLGGRVLHSGNTIYF. The DNA reads as follows: TGCGCCAGCAGCTTGGGGGGCAGGGTCCTCCACTCTGGAAACACCATATATTTT.